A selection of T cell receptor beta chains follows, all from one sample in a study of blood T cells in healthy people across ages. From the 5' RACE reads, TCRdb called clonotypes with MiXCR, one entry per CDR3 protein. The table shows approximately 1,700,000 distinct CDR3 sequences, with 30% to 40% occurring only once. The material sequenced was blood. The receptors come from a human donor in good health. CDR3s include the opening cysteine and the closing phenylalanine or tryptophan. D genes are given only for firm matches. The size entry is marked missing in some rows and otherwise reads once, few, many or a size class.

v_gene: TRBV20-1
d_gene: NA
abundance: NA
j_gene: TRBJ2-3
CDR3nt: TGCAGTGCTCGTCTCAGGGGGGGTTCTTGGGATACGCAGTATTTT
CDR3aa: CSARLRGGSWDTQYF

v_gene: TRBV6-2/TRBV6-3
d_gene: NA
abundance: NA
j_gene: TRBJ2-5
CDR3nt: TGTGCCAGCAGGACGGTGACGGCGGGGGCGGGAGAGACCCAGTACTTC
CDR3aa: CASRTVTAGAGETQYF

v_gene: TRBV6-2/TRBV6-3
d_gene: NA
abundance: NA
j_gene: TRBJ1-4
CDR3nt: TGTGCCAGCAGTTACGACAGGCCTACTCGAAAACTGTTTTTT
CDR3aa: CASSYDRPTRKLFF

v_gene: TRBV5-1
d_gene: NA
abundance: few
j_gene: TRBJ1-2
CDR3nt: TGCGCCAGCAGATTCGTAGATCGCGCTAACTATGGCTACACCTTC
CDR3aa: CASRFVDRANYGYTF

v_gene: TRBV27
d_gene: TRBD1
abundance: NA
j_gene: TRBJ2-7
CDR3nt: TGTGCCAACCGACTGCACGGGGACAGCTCCTACAATGAGCAGTACTTC
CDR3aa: CANRLHGDSSYNEQYF

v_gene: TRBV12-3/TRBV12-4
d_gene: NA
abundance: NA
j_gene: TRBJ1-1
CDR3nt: TGTGCCAGCTCCCACCGCCGGGGAGAGGGTTTGAACACTGAAGCTTTCTTT
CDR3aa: CASSHRRGEGLNTEAFF

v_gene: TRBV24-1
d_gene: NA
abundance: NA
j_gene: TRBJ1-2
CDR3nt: TGTGCCGCCAGTGATTTGGGCCCGGATGGCTACACCTTC
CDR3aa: CAASDLGPDGYTF

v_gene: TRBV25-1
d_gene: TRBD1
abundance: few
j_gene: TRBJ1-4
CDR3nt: TGTGCCAGCAGTGACGGGACAGGGGTTGCAACTAATGAAAAACTGTTTTTT
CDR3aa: CASSDGTGVATNEKLFF

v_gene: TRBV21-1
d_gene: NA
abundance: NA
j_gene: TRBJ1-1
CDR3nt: TGTGCCAGCAGCAAACCTCGGAGGGGCAGATTAAACACTGAAGCTTTCTTT
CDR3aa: CASSKPRRGRLNTEAFF

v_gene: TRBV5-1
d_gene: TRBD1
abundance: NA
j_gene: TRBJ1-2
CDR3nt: TGCGCCAGCAGCTTTCGTCGGGACAGGAGATATGGCTACACCTTC
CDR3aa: CASSFRRDRRYGYTF

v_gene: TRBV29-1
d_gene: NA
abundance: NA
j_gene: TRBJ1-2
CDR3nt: TGCAGCGCAAGACATAGGAATGGCTACACCTTC
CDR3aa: CSARHRNGYTF

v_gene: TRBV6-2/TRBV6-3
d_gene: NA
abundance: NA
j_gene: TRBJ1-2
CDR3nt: TGTGCCAGCAGTTTAAAGGCGGGCTACACCTTC
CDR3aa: CASSLKAGYTF

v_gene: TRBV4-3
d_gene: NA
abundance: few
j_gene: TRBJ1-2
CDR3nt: TGCGCCAGCAGCCATGATTACAGGACAACTCTCTATGGCTACACCTTC
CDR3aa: CASSHDYRTTLYGYTF

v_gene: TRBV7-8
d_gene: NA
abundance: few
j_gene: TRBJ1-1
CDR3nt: TGTGCCAGCAGCATCGCGGCGGGACTCACAAACACTGAAGCTTTCTTT
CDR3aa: CASSIAAGLTNTEAFF

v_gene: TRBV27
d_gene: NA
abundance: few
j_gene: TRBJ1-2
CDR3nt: TGTGCCAGCAGTGGTCTCAGGGGCCCTATCTATGGCTACACCTTC
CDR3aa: CASSGLRGPIYGYTF

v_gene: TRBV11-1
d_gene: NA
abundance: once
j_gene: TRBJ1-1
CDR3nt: TGTGCCAGCAGCTTATTAGGGGCAGGGTCGGCTGAAGCTTTCTTT
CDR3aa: CASSLLGAGSAEAFF

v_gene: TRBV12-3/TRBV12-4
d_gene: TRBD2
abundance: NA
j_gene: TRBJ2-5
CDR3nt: TGTGCCAGCAGCACTCCCGGGGGGGAAGAGACCCAGTACTTC
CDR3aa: CASSTPGGEETQYF

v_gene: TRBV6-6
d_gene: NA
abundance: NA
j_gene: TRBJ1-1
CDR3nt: TGTGCCAGCAGGGTACAGCAGAACACTGAAGCTTTCTTT
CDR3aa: CASRVQQNTEAFF

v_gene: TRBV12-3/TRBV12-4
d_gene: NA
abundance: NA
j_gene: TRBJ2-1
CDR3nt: TGTGCCAGCACCCCCGCGGGGGCCTCCAATGAGCAGTTCTTC
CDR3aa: CASTPAGASNEQFF

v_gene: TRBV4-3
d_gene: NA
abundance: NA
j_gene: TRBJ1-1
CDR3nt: TGCGCCAGCAGCCAAGATTGGGGGGGAGGGAACACTGAAGCTTTCTTT
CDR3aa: CASSQDWGGGNTEAFF

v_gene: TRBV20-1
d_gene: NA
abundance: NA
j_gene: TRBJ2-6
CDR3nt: TGCAGTGCTGAGGTGTTGGTTGGACCAACCTCTGGGGCCAACGTCCTGACTTTC
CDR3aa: CSAEVLVGPTSGANVLTF

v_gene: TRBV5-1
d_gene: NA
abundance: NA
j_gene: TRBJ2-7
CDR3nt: TGCGCCAGCAGCTTGGTGGCCACACGCGATTACTACGAGCAGTACTTC
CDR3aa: CASSLVATRDYYEQYF

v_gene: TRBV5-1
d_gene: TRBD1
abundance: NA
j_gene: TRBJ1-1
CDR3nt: TGCGCCAGCAGGGAAAGGGACAGGGGGCAGGTGACTGAAGCTTTCTTT
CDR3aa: CASRERDRGQVTEAFF

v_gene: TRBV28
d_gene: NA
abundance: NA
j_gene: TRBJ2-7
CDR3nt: TGTGCCAGCAGTTTAACCGTAGTCTACGAGCAGTACTTC
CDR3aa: CASSLTVVYEQYF

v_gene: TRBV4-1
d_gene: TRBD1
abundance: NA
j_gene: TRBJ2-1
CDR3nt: TGCGCCAGCAGCCCCGGCCCAGGGGGCGATGAGCAGTTCTTC
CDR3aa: CASSPGPGGDEQFF

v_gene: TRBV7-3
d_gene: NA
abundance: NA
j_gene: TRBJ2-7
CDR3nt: TGTGCCAGCAGCTTACTGAAGGGGAACGAGCAGTACTTC
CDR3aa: CASSLLKGNEQYF

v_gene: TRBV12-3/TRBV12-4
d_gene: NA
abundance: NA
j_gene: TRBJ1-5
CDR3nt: TGTGCCAGCAGTTTTCACGGGGGATACAATCAGCCCCGGCATTTT
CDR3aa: CASSFHGGYNQPRHF

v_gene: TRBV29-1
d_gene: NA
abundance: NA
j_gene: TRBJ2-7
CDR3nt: TGCAGCGGGGGGGAGTTAGGTGAGCAGTACTTC
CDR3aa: CSGGELGEQYF

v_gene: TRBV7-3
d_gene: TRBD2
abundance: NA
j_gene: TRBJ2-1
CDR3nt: TGTGCCAGCAGCTTAAACGATCGGGGGGGCAATGAGCAGTTCTTC
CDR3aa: CASSLNDRGGNEQFF

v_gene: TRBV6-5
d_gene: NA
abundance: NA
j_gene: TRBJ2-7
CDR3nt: TGTGCCAGCAGAACCGGGACAGCGGGGTACGAGCAGTACTTC
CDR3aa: CASRTGTAGYEQYF

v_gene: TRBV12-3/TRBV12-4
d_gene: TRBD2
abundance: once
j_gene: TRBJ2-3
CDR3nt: TGTGCCAGCAGTTTACCCACGGGGGGGCTCACAGATACGCAGTATTTT
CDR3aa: CASSLPTGGLTDTQYF

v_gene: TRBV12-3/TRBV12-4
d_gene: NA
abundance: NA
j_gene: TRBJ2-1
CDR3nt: TGTGCCAGCAGTTCCAGGGAAGGAAGTGAGCAGTTCTTC
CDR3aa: CASSSREGSEQFF

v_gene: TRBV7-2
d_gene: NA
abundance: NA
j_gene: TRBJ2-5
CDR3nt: TGTGCCAGCAGCTTATTGTCGGAGTTCGCCCAGTACTTC
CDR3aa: CASSLLSEFAQYF

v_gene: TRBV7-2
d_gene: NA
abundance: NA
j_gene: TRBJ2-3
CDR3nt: TGTGCCAGCAGCCGGTGGGGAACGGATACGCAGTATTTT
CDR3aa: CASSRWGTDTQYF

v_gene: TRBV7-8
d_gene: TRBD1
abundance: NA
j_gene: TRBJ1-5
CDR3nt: TGTGCCAGCAGCTCTACAGGGGGCCTTCAGCCCCAGCATTTT
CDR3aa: CASSSTGGLQPQHF

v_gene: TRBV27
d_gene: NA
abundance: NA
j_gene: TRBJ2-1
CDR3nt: TGTGCCAGCAGTTTATCGGCGGGGGCTGAGCAGTTCTTC
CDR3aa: CASSLSAGAEQFF

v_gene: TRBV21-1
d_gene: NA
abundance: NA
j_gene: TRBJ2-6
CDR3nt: TGTGCCAGCAGCACGCGGTTACTCTCTGGGGCCAACGTCCTGACTTTC
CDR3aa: CASSTRLLSGANVLTF

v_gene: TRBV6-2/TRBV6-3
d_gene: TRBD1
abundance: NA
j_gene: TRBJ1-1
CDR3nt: TGTGCCAGCAGTACAGGGGGTACTGAAACTTTCTTT
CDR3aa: CASSTGGTETFF

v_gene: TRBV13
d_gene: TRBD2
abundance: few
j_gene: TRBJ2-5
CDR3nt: TGTGCCAGCAGCTTAGGCCCAGGACTAGGAGAAGAGACCCAGTACTTC
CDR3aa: CASSLGPGLGEETQYF

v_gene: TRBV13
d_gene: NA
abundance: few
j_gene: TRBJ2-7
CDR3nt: TGTGCCAGCAGCTTAGGAGGGCAGGGGGGCTCTGTCTCCTACGAGCAGTACTTC
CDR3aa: CASSLGGQGGSVSYEQYF

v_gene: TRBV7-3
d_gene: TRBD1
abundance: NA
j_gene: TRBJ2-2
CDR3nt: TGTGCCAGCAGCTCACAGGGGATGGCCGGGGAGCTGTTTTTT
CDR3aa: CASSSQGMAGELFF

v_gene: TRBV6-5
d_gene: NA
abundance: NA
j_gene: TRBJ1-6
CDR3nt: TGTGCCAGCAGCCCGACAGCTACCAAATCAAATTCACCCCTCCACTTT
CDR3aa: CASSPTATKSNSPLHF

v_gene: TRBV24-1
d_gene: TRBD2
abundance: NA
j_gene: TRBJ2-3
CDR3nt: TGTGCCACCAGTGACCTTACTAGCGGGGATAACGCAGATACGCAGTATTTT
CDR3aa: CATSDLTSGDNADTQYF

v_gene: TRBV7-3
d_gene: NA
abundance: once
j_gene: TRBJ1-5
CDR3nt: TGTGCCAGCAGCCTATCGTTCAACCGGGACAGCAATCAGCCCCAGCATTTT
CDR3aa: CASSLSFNRDSNQPQHF

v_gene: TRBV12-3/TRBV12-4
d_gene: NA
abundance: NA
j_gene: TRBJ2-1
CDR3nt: TGTGCCAGCAGTTTATGGGATAGGGGGGGGAATGAGCAGTTCTTC
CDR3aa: CASSLWDRGGNEQFF

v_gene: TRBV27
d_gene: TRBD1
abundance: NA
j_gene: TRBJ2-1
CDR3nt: TGTGCCAGCAGTCCCCACAGGGGGCCTAAGATAAACTCCTACAATGAGCAGTTCTTC
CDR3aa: CASSPHRGPKINSYNEQFF

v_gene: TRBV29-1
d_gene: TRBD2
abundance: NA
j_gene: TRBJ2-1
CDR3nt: TGCAGCGTTGAGCTTAGCGGGGGGTCCTACAATGAGCAGTTCTTC
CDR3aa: CSVELSGGSYNEQFF

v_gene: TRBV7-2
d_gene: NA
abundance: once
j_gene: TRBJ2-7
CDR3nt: TGTGCCAGCAGCATCGGGGGCCTAACCTACGAGCAGTACTTC
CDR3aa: CASSIGGLTYEQYF

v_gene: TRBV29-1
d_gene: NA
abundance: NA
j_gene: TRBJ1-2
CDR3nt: TGCAGCGTTGGGCCAGACAGCCGCTATGGCTACACCTTC
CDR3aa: CSVGPDSRYGYTF

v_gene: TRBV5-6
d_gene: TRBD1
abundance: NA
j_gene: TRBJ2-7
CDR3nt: TGTGCCAGCAGCCCCTTGACAGGGGCCCACGAGCAGTACTTC
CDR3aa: CASSPLTGAHEQYF

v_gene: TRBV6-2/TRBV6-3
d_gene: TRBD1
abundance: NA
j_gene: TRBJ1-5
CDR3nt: TGTGCCAGCAGATCTACAGGGGTTCTCAATCAGCCCCAGCATTTT
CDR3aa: CASRSTGVLNQPQHF

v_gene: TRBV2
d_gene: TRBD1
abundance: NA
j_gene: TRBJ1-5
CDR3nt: TGTGCCAGCAGCTACACAGGGGGACCTCCCAATCAGCCCCAGCATTTT
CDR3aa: CASSYTGGPPNQPQHF

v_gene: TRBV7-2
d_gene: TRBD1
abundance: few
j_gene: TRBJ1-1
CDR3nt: TGTGCCAGCAGCTACACCGGGACAGCGAACACTGAAGCTTTCTTT
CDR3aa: CASSYTGTANTEAFF